A selection of T cell receptor beta chains follows, all from one sample in a study of T cell responses to AZD1222 COVID-19 vaccine. Repertoires were generated with immunoSEQ multiplex PCR, while TCRdb's copy carries only in-frame clones and drops some. Among over 95,000 clones listed, approximately 90% were seen once. The sample consisted of peripheral blood, taken on day 0 of AZD1222 vaccination. The receptors were gathered from an adult in good health. Both conserved end residues are part of each CDR3. Each record gives: J gene, V gene, clone size, D gene, CDR3 protein, CDR3 DNA. The D gene is left open where the match is weak. Some rows have no size entry. The others give once, few or many, or a class for an expanded clone.

j_call: TRBJ2-5
v_call: TRBV2
clone_size: .
d_call: .
cdr3_aa: CASSEGIVRLPETQYF
cdr3_nt: TGTGCCAGCAGTGAAGGGATAGTGCGACTCCCAGAGACCCAGTACTTC

j_call: TRBJ2-7
v_call: TRBV11-2
clone_size: .
d_call: TRBD2
cdr3_aa: CASSVLAGVYEQYF
cdr3_nt: TGTGCCAGCAGCGTACTAGCGGGAGTTTACGAGCAGTACTTC

j_call: TRBJ1-1
v_call: TRBV19
clone_size: .
d_call: .
cdr3_aa: CASSIGGAPVLF
cdr3_nt: TGTGCCAGTAGTATCGGAGGGGCGCCTGTTCTCTTT

j_call: TRBJ2-7
v_call: TRBV29-1
clone_size: once
d_call: TRBD2
cdr3_aa: CSVGTNRYSNTYEQYF
cdr3_nt: TGCAGCGTGGGGACTAACAGGTATTCCAATACCTACGAGCAGTACTTC

j_call: TRBJ2-4
v_call: TRBV6-1
clone_size: .
d_call: .
cdr3_aa: CASSEGVRDGKNIQYF
cdr3_nt: TGTGCCAGCAGTGAAGGGGTCAGGGACGGCAAAAACATTCAGTACTTC

j_call: TRBJ1-2
v_call: TRBV5-6
clone_size: .
d_call: .
cdr3_aa: CASSPSPGHRGGYTF
cdr3_nt: TGTGCCAGCAGTCCATCCCCGGGACATAGGGGTGGCTACACCTTC

j_call: TRBJ2-1
v_call: TRBV10-1
clone_size: .
d_call: .
cdr3_aa: CASGLLFHNEQFF
cdr3_nt: TGCGCCAGTGGACTATTGTTCCACAATGAGCAGTTCTTC

j_call: TRBJ1-6
v_call: TRBV5-5
clone_size: .
d_call: .
cdr3_aa: CASTQGSNSPLHF
cdr3_nt: TGTGCCAGCACGCAGGGGAGTAATTCACCCCTCCACTTT

j_call: TRBJ1-4
v_call: TRBV6-5
clone_size: .
d_call: TRBD1
cdr3_aa: CAIFTGVKLFF
cdr3_nt: TGTGCCATCTTTACAGGGGTTAAACTGTTTTTT

j_call: TRBJ1-1
v_call: TRBV7-6
clone_size: .
d_call: .
cdr3_aa: CASSLGEGTEAFF
cdr3_nt: TGTGCCAGCAGCTTAGGGGAGGGAACTGAAGCTTTCTTT

j_call: TRBJ1-2
v_call: TRBV2
clone_size: .
d_call: TRBD1
cdr3_aa: CASSAVQGAGGYTF
cdr3_nt: TGTGCCAGCAGTGCTGTTCAGGGGGCCGGGGGCTACACCTTC

j_call: TRBJ2-5
v_call: TRBV18
clone_size: once
d_call: .
cdr3_aa: CASSPRVGEETQYF
cdr3_nt: TGTGCCAGCTCACCACGAGTAGGGGAAGAGACCCAGTACTTC

j_call: TRBJ2-1
v_call: TRBV27
clone_size: .
d_call: TRBD2
cdr3_aa: CASKRELWDEQFF
cdr3_nt: TGTGCCAGCAAGCGGGAGCTTTGGGATGAGCAGTTCTTC

j_call: TRBJ1-2
v_call: TRBV7-9
clone_size: .
d_call: .
cdr3_aa: CASSWGRDNPAGYTF
cdr3_nt: TGTGCCAGCAGCTGGGGACGGGACAACCCCGCGGGCTACACCTTC

j_call: TRBJ2-7
v_call: TRBV7-6
clone_size: .
d_call: .
cdr3_aa: CASSSPYGSSYEQYF
cdr3_nt: TGTGCCAGCAGCTCTCCCTATGGAAGCTCCTACGAGCAGTACTTC

j_call: TRBJ1-1
v_call: TRBV5-1
clone_size: .
d_call: .
cdr3_aa: CASSLSGARNTEAFF
cdr3_nt: TGCGCCAGCAGCTTGTCGGGGGCGAGGAACACTGAAGCTTTCTTT

j_call: TRBJ2-6
v_call: TRBV6-5
clone_size: .
d_call: TRBD2
cdr3_aa: CASGRGVTGANVLTF
cdr3_nt: TGTGCCAGCGGACGGGGGGTGACCGGGGCCAACGTCCTGACTTTC

j_call: TRBJ1-2
v_call: TRBV19
clone_size: .
d_call: TRBD1
cdr3_aa: CASSIDRGLGGYTF
cdr3_nt: TGTGCCAGTAGTATCGACAGGGGTTTAGGAGGCTACACCTTC

j_call: TRBJ2-3
v_call: TRBV19
clone_size: once
d_call: .
cdr3_aa: CASLASSTDTQYF
cdr3_nt: TGTGCCAGTTTAGCCTCTAGCACAGATACGCAGTATTTT

j_call: TRBJ2-2
v_call: TRBV7-3
clone_size: .
d_call: .
cdr3_aa: CASSLRRGLTTGELFF
cdr3_nt: TGTGCCAGCAGCTTAAGGCGAGGGCTGACCACCGGGGAGCTGTTTTTT

j_call: TRBJ2-7
v_call: TRBV2
clone_size: .
d_call: TRBD2
cdr3_aa: CASSSPSGTSGPAYEQYF
cdr3_nt: TGTGCCAGCAGTTCTCCTTCCGGGACTAGCGGGCCGGCGTACGAGCAGTACTTC

j_call: TRBJ1-1
v_call: TRBV27
clone_size: .
d_call: .
cdr3_aa: CASSPGPGEVRNTEAFF
cdr3_nt: TGTGCCAGCAGTCCTGGGCCAGGGGAGGTGAGAAACACTGAAGCTTTCTTT

j_call: TRBJ1-4
v_call: TRBV5-1
clone_size: .
d_call: TRBD1
cdr3_aa: CASSYGQGTHSNEKLFF
cdr3_nt: TGCGCCAGCAGCTATGGACAGGGGACCCACTCAAATGAAAAACTGTTTTTT

j_call: TRBJ2-3
v_call: TRBV6-1
clone_size: .
d_call: .
cdr3_aa: CASSEGPPDTQYF
cdr3_nt: TGTGCCAGCAGTGAAGGACCGCCAGATACGCAGTATTTT

j_call: TRBJ1-5
v_call: TRBV5-1
clone_size: .
d_call: TRBD1
cdr3_aa: CASSTGTANNQPQHF
cdr3_nt: TGCGCCAGCAGCACAGGGACAGCCAACAATCAGCCCCAGCATTTT

j_call: TRBJ1-6
v_call: TRBV27
clone_size: .
d_call: .
cdr3_aa: CASSLLGEDNSPLHF
cdr3_nt: TGTGCCAGCAGTTTATTGGGAGAGGATAATTCACCCCTCCACTTT

j_call: TRBJ2-7
v_call: TRBV5-6
clone_size: .
d_call: TRBD2
cdr3_aa: CASSQGLAGGSEQYF
cdr3_nt: TGTGCCAGCAGCCAAGGACTAGCGGGAGGGAGCGAGCAGTACTTC

j_call: TRBJ2-1
v_call: TRBV5-4
clone_size: .
d_call: .
cdr3_aa: CASSLEQGYGNEQFF
cdr3_nt: TGTGCCAGCAGCTTGGAGCAGGGGTACGGCAATGAGCAGTTCTTC

j_call: TRBJ2-7
v_call: TRBV18
clone_size: .
d_call: .
cdr3_aa: CASSSGTGYEQYF
cdr3_nt: TGTGCCAGCTCATCGGGGACTGGGTACGAGCAGTACTTC

j_call: TRBJ1-6
v_call: TRBV9
clone_size: few
d_call: .
cdr3_aa: CASSVAGSDSPLHF
cdr3_nt: TGTGCCAGCAGCGTAGCAGGGTCGGATTCACCCCTCCACTTT

j_call: TRBJ2-7
v_call: TRBV18
clone_size: .
d_call: TRBD2
cdr3_aa: CASSAGTSGNFYEQYF
cdr3_nt: TGTGCCAGCTCAGCTGGGACTAGCGGGAACTTCTACGAGCAGTACTTC

j_call: TRBJ2-7
v_call: TRBV7-2
clone_size: .
d_call: .
cdr3_aa: CASSGQVYEQYF
cdr3_nt: TGTGCCAGCAGCGGTCAGGTGTACGAGCAGTACTTC

j_call: TRBJ2-7
v_call: TRBV5-1
clone_size: .
d_call: .
cdr3_aa: CASRVGGTLYEQYF
cdr3_nt: TGCGCCAGCAGGGTTGGGGGGACTCTGTACGAGCAGTACTTC

j_call: TRBJ1-1
v_call: TRBV7-9
clone_size: .
d_call: .
cdr3_aa: CASSESVNTEAFF
cdr3_nt: TGTGCCAGCAGCGAGTCGGTGAACACTGAAGCTTTCTTT

j_call: TRBJ1-5
v_call: TRBV6-6
clone_size: .
d_call: TRBD1
cdr3_aa: CASRWGQGGQPQHF
cdr3_nt: TGTGCCAGCAGGTGGGGACAGGGAGGCCAGCCCCAGCATTTT

j_call: TRBJ2-7
v_call: TRBV6-1
clone_size: once
d_call: .
cdr3_aa: CASSEFGGPYEQYF
cdr3_nt: TGTGCCAGCAGTGAGTTTGGGGGCCCCTACGAGCAGTACTTC

j_call: TRBJ1-1
v_call: TRBV27
clone_size: .
d_call: .
cdr3_aa: CASSLSPLGNTEAFF
cdr3_nt: TGTGCCAGCAGTTTATCTCCCCTGGGGAACACTGAAGCTTTCTTT

j_call: TRBJ2-3
v_call: TRBV5-1
clone_size: .
d_call: TRBD2
cdr3_aa: CASSSLTSGTSTDTQYF
cdr3_nt: TGCGCCAGCAGCTCTTTGACTAGCGGGACTAGCACAGATACGCAGTATTTT

j_call: TRBJ2-1
v_call: TRBV28
clone_size: few
d_call: .
cdr3_aa: CASSLVAISYNEQFF
cdr3_nt: TGTGCCAGCAGTTTGGTAGCGATCTCCTACAATGAGCAGTTCTTC

j_call: TRBJ2-2
v_call: TRBV7-9
clone_size: .
d_call: TRBD2
cdr3_aa: CASSLLAANTGELFF
cdr3_nt: TGTGCCAGCAGCTTACTAGCGGCCAACACCGGGGAGCTGTTTTTT

j_call: TRBJ2-6
v_call: TRBV7-8
clone_size: .
d_call: .
cdr3_aa: CASSRGQGSGANVLTF
cdr3_nt: TGTGCCAGCAGCCGAGGTCAGGGGTCTGGGGCCAACGTCCTGACTTTC

j_call: TRBJ1-1
v_call: TRBV19
clone_size: .
d_call: .
cdr3_aa: CASSPRPQENTEAFF
cdr3_nt: TGTGCCAGTAGTCCCCGACCGCAAGAGAACACTGAAGCTTTCTTT

j_call: TRBJ2-7
v_call: TRBV18
clone_size: once
d_call: .
cdr3_aa: CASSLGQYYEQYF
cdr3_nt: TGTGCCAGCTCACTCGGACAGTACTACGAGCAGTACTTC

j_call: TRBJ1-5
v_call: TRBV5-5
clone_size: .
d_call: .
cdr3_aa: CASSLSTANQPQHF
cdr3_nt: TGTGCCAGCAGCTTGTCGACAGCGAATCAGCCCCAGCATTTT

j_call: TRBJ1-5
v_call: TRBV4-2
clone_size: .
d_call: .
cdr3_aa: CASSQGRLSNQPQHF
cdr3_nt: TGTGCCAGCAGCCAAGGAAGGCTAAGCAATCAGCCCCAGCATTTT

j_call: TRBJ2-1
v_call: TRBV11-2
clone_size: .
d_call: .
cdr3_aa: CASSLVDGLQFF
cdr3_nt: TGTGCCAGCAGCTTAGTTGATGGGCTGCAGTTCTTC